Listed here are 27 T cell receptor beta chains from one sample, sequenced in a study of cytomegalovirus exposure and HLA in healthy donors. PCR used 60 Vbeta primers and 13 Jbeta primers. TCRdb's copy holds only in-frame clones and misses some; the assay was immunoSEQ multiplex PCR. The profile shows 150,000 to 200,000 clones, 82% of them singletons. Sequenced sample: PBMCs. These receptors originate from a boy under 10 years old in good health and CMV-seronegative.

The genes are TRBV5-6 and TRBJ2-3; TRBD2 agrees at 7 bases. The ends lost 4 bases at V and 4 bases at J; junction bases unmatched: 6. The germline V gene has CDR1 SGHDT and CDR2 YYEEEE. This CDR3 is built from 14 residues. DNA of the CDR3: TGTGCCAGCAGCCTACGGGGAGGGCCAGATACGCAGTATTTT. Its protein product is CASSLRGGPDTQYF.

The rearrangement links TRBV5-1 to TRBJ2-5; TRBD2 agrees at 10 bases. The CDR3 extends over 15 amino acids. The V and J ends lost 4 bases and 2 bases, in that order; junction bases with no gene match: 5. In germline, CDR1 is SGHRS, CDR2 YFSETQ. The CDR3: CASSIGAGGQETQYF. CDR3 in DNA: TGCGCCAGCAGCATAGGAGCGGGGGGGCAAGAGACCCAGTACTTC.

The CDR3 DNA follows: TGTGCCAGTAGTATTAGGGAAGACAGGGTAGATGGCTACACCTTC. This sequence encodes CASSIREDRVDGYTF. This chain connects TRBV19 to TRBJ1-2, with 7 bases aligning to TRBD1. This CDR3 comprises 15 residues. Germline V gene sequence: CDR1 LNHDA, CDR2 SQIVND (reference sequence). Trimming removed 3 bases from V and 6 bases from J; junction bases left unmatched: 10.

The CDR3 here is CASSLASRGLYNEQFF. In nucleotides, the CDR3 is TGTGCCAGCAGCTTAGCGAGCAGGGGATTATACAATGAGCAGTTCTTC. The chain carries TRBV7-9 and TRBJ2-1, with a weak D call TRBD1 (6 bases). Germline-derived CDR1 and CDR2 are SEHNR and FQNEAQ (reference sequence). The CDR3 is 16 amino acids. Trimming took 0 bases from V and 4 from J, leaving 13 bases between them.

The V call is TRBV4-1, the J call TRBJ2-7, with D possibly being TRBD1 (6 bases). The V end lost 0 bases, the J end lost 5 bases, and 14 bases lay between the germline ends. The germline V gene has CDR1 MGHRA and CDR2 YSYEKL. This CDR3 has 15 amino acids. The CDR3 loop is CASSQDLQGLDEQYF. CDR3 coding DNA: TGCGCCAGCAGCCAAGATCTACAGGGTTTAGACGAGCAGTACTTC.

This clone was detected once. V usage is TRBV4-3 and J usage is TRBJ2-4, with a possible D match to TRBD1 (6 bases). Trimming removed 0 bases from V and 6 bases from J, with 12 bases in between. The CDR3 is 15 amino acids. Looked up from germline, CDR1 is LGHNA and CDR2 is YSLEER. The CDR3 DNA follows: TGCGCCAGCAGCCAAGAATTGAGGGACATAAACATTCAGTACTTC. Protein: CASSQELRDINIQYF.

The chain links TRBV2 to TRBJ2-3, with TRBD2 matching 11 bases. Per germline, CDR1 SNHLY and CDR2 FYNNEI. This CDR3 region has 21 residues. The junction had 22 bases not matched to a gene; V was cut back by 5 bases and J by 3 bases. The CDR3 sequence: CASSSRRLAGGLSFSTDTQYF. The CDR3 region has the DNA TGTGCCAGCAGTTCCCGCCGGCTAGCGGGGGGTTTGAGCTTTTCTACAGATACGCAGTATTTT.

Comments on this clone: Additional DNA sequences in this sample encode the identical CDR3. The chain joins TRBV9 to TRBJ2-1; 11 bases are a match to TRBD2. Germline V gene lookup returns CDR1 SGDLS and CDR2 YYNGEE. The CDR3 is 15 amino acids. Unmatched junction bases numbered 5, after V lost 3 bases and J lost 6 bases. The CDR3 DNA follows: TGTGCCAGCAGCGCCAGACTAGCGGGGTCCAATGAGCAGTTCTTC. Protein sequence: CASSARLAGSNEQFF.

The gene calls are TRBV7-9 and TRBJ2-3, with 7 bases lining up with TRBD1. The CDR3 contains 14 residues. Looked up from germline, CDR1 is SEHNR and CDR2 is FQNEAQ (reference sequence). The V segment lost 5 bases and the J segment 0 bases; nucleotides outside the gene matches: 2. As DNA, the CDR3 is TGTGCCAGCAGCCCGGGACAGAGCACAGATACGCAGTATTTT. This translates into CASSPGQSTDTQYF.

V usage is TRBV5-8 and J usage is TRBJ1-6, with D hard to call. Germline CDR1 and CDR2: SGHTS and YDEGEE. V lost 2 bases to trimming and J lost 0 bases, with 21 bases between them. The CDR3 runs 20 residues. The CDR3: CASSFALGRDASSYNSPLHF. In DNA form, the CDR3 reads TGTGCCAGCAGCTTTGCTTTGGGTCGGGATGCCAGCTCCTATAATTCACCCCTCCACTTT.

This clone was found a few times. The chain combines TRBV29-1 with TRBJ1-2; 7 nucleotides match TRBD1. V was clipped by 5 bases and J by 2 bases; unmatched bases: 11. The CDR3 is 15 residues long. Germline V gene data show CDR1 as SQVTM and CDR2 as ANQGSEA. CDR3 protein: CSVKQGPGRNYGYTF. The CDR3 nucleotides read TGCAGCGTTAAACAGGGGCCAGGACGGAACTATGGCTACACCTTC. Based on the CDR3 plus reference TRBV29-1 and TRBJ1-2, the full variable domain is SAVISQKPSRDICQRGTSLTIQCQVDSQVTMMFWYRQQPGQSLTLIATANQGSEATYESGFVIDKFPISRPNLTFSTLTVSNMSPEDSSIYLCSVKQGPGRNYGYTFGSGTRLTVV.

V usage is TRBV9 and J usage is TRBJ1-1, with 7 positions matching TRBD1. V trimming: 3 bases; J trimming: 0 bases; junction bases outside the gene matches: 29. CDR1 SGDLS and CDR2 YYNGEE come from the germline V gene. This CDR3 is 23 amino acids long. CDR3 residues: CASSAEAPRQGVSAFGLNTEAFF. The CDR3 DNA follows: TGTGCCAGCAGCGCAGAGGCCCCTAGGCAGGGGGTAAGTGCGTTTGGGTTGAACACTGAAGCTTTCTTT.

CDR3 amino acids: CASNTLQGAAGELFF. The CDR3 DNA follows: TGTGCCAGCAACACCCTACAGGGGGCCGCCGGGGAGCTGTTTTTT. V gene TRBV2 combines with J gene TRBJ2-2, with 9 bases identical to TRBD1. Germline-derived CDR1 and CDR2 are SNHLY and FYNNEI. V lost 7 bases, J lost 6 bases, and 9 bases stayed unmatched. The CDR3 runs to 15 residues.

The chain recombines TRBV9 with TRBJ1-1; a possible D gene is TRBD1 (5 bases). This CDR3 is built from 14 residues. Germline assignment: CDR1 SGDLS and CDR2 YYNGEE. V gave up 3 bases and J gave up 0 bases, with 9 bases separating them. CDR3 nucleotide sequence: TGTGCCAGCAGCGCTGACAGCATGAACACTGAAGCTTTCTTT. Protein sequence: CASSADSMNTEAFF.

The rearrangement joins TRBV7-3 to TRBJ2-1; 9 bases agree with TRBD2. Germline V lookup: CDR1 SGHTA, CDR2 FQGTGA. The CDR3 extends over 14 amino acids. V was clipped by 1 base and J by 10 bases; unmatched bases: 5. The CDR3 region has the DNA TGTGCCAGCAGCTTAAGCGGGGGGGCCAGGGAGCAGTTCTTC. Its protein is CASSLSGGAREQFF.

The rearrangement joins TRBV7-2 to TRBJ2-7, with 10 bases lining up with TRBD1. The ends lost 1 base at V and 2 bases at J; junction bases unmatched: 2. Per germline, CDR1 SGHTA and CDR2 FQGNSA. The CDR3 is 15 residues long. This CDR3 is CASSLGGQGTYEQYF. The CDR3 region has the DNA TGTGCCAGCAGCTTAGGGGGACAGGGGACCTACGAGCAGTACTTC.

CDR3 sequence reads: CASSETLTAFNEKLFF. The CDR3 nucleotides are TGTGCCAGCAGTGAAACTCTGACAGCCTTTAATGAAAAACTGTTTTTT. The chain employs TRBV25-1 and TRBJ1-4; TRBD1 is a possible D gene (5 bases). V dropped 2 bases and J dropped 4 bases, with 14 bases sitting between them. The CDR3 consists of 16 residues. Germline-derived CDR1 and CDR2 are MGHDK and SYGVNS.

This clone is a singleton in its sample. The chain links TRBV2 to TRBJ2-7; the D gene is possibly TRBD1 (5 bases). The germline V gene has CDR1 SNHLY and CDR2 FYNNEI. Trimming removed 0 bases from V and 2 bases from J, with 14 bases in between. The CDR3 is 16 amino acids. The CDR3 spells CASSEARAGKTYEQYF. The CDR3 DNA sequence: TGTGCCAGCAGTGAAGCCCGGGCAGGGAAAACCTACGAGCAGTACTTC.

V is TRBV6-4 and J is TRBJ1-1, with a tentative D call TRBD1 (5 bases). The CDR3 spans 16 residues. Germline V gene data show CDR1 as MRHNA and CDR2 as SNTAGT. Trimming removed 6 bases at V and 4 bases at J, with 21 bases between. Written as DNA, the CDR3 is TGTGCCAGCAGGGGCTTTGGGGCCCTAGGTGGCACTGAAGCTTTCTTT. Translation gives CASRGFGALGGTEAFF.

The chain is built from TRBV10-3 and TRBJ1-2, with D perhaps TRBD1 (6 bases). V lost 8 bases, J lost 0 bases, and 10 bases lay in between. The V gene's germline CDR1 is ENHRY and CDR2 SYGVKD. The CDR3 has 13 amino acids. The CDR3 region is CAIGNRANYGYTF. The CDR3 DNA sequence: TGTGCCATCGGAAACAGGGCTAACTATGGCTACACCTTC.

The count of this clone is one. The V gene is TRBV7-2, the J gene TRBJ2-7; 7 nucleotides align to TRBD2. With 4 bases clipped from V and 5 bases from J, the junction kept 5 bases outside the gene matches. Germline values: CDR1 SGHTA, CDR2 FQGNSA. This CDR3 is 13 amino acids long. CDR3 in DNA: TGTGCCAGCAGCTCGACTAGCCCTAACGAGCAGTACTTC. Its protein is CASSSTSPNEQYF. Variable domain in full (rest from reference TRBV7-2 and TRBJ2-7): GAGVSQSPSNKVTEKGKDVELRCDPISGHTALYWYRQSLGQGLEFLIYFQGNSAPDKSGLPSDRFSAERTGGSVSTLTIQRTQQEDSAVYLCASSSTSPNEQYFGPGTRLTVT.

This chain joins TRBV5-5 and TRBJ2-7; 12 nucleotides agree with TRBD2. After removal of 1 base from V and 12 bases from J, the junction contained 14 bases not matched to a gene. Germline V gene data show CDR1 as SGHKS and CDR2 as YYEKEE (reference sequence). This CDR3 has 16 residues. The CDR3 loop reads CASSLWLAGGPLVPYF. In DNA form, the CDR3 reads TGTGCCAGCAGCTTGTGGCTAGCGGGGGGGCCTTTGGTGCCGTACTTC.

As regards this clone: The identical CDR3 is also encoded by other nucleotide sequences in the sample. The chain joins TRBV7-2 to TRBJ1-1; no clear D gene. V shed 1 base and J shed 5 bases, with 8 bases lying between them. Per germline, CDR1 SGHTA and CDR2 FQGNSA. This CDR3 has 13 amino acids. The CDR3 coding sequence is TGTGCCAGCAGCTTAGGGCAGAATACTGAAGCTTTCTTT. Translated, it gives CASSLGQNTEAFF.

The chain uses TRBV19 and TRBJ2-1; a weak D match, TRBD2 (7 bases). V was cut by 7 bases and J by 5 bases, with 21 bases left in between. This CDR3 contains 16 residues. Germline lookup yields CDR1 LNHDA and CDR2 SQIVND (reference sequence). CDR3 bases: TGTGCCAGTAAAAGCTTCGGACTAGAGGGGGACAATGAGCAGTTCTTC. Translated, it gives CASKSFGLEGDNEQFF.

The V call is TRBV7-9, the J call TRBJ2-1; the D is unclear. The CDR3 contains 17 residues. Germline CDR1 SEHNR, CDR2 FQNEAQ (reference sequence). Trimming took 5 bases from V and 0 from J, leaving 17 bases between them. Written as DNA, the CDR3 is TGTGCCAGCAGCGCGAATGCTAGACGCTCCTCCTACAATGAGCAGTTCTTC. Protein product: CASSANARRSSYNEQFF. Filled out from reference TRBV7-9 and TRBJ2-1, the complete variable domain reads DTGVSQNPRHKITKRGQNVTFRCDPISEHNRLYWYRQTLGQGPEFLTYFQNEAQLEKSRLLSDRFSAERPKGSFSTLEIQRTEQGDSAMYLCASSANARRSSYNEQFFGPGTRLTVL.

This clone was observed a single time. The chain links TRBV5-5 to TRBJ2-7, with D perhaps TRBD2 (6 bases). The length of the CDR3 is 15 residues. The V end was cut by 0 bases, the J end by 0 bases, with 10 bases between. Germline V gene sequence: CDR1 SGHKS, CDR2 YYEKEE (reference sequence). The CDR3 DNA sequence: TGTGCCAGCAGCTTGGCGGGGGTGAGCTCCTACGAGCAGTACTTC. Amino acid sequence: CASSLAGVSSYEQYF.

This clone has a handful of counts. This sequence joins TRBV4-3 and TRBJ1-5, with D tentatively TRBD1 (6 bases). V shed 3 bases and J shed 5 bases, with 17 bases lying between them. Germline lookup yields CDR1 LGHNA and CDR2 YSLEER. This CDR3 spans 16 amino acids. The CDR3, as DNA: TGCGCCAGCAGCCATACTCAGGATAAGGGGGATCAGCCCCAGCATTTT. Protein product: CASSHTQDKGDQPQHF.